This T cell receptor beta chain was sequenced for a study of cytomegalovirus exposure and HLA in healthy donors. Overall study findings and caveats: Donors belonging to an Asian-associated ancestry cluster reportedly showed fewer N-insertions in productive TCRs than the approximately 700-donor mean, according to what a later analysis found.

The CDR3 is made up of 15 amino acids. Trimming removed 2 bases at V and 0 bases at J, with 8 bases between. Germline V gene sequence: CDR1 MNHNY, CDR2 SVGAGI (reference sequence). Use of 60 Vbeta and 13 Jbeta primers characterized the PCR. TCRdb keeps only in-frame clones here, not all; method: immunoSEQ multiplex PCR. The sample contains around 150,000 clones, roughly 60% of which appear only once. About this clone: Its antigen is unknown.

The sequencing sample was made of PBMCs. This chain links TRBV6-6 with TRBJ1-5, with TRBD1 as a possible D gene (5 bases). This receptor was identified in a woman aged 40-49 years in good health and CMV-seronegative. CDR3 amino acids: CASSYGDFSNQPQHF. In nucleotides, the CDR3 is TGTGCCAGCAGTTACGGGGACTTTAGCAATCAGCCCCAGCATTTT.